A single sample gave rise to the 30 T cell receptor beta chains below, sequenced in a study of blood T cells in healthy people across ages. Primers used in a second PCR of roughly 7 to 12 cycles were a sample-barcoded 5' primer and a J-beta primer mix. Each CDR3 protein is one row after TCRdb ran MiXCR on the 5' RACE reads. The repertoire holds 700,000 or so distinct CDR3 sequences, with about 20% as singletons. Sequencing was carried out using blood. The receptors here all came from a man in his 70s in good health.

The chain carries TRBV3-1 and TRBJ1-5; D perhaps matches TRBD1 (5 bases). Germline V gene lookup returns CDR1 LGHDT and CDR2 YNNKEL (reference sequence). The V gene lost 1 base and the J gene lost 4 bases, with 8 bases spanning the gap. The CDR3 extends over 14 amino acids. The CDR3 DNA is TGTGCCAGCAGCCAAGCGGCAGGGAATCAGCCCCAGCATTTT. Its protein product is CASSQAAGNQPQHF.

In this sample, this clonotype turned up a few times. The chain uses TRBV3-1 and TRBJ2-1; D is perhaps TRBD2 (6 bases). The CDR3 is made up of 16 amino acids. Germline V gives CDR1 LGHDT, CDR2 YNNKEL (reference sequence). With 4 bases removed from V and 7 bases from J, the gap between germline ends came to 20 bases. CDR3 nucleotide sequence: TGTGCCAGCAGCCCACCGAGGTTAGCGGAGGCGAATGAGCAGTTCTTC. The encoded protein is CASSPPRLAEANEQFF.

DNA of the CDR3: TGTGCCAGCAGTTTATACCTGGGACCCAATGAAAAACTGTTTTTT. Protein sequence: CASSLYLGPNEKLFF. The chain has TRBV27 and TRBJ1-4, with a possible D match to TRBD1 (5 bases). The germline gives CDR1 MNHEY, CDR2 SMNVEV (reference sequence). This CDR3 spans 15 amino acids. The V and J ends lost 1 base and 5 bases respectively, with 11 bases between them.

The rearrangement uses TRBV18 and TRBJ2-5, with D tentatively TRBD2 (6 bases). The J call may be wrong; the DNA end is better matched by TRBJ2-1. This CDR3 is built from 17 residues. CDR1 and CDR2 (germline): KGHSH, LQKENI. In DNA form, the CDR3 reads TGTGCCAGCTCGGGGCCTACCAGGCAGGGAGCGGGCAATGAGCAGTTCTTC. This sequence encodes CASSGPTRQGAGNEQFF.

The sample holds a few counts of this clonotype. The rearrangement joins TRBV30 to TRBJ2-6; D is ambiguous. V lost 4 bases to trimming and J lost 2 bases, with 18 bases between them. This CDR3 region has 17 residues. Germline V gene sequence: CDR1 GTSNPN, CDR2 SVGIG (reference sequence). CDR3 in amino acids: CAWTGRRISAGANVLTF. The CDR3 nucleotides read TGTGCCTGGACAGGCAGGCGTATAAGCGCTGGGGCCAACGTCCTGACTTTC.

This sequence joins TRBV7-2 and TRBJ2-5; D call uncertain. CDR3 length equals 13 residues. CDR1 SGHTA and CDR2 FQGNSA come from the germline V gene. V lost 2 bases and J lost 4, with 8 bases in between. DNA of the CDR3: TGTGCCAGCAGCTTATCCCACATAGAGACCCAGTACTTC. It encodes CASSLSHIETQYF.

The table lists this clonotype with a few counts. This chain uses TRBV27 with TRBJ2-5; D perhaps matches TRBD2 (6 bases). The J call may not be correct, given that the DNA end is closer to TRBJ2-7. The CDR3 has 15 residues. Germline V gives CDR1 MNHEY, CDR2 SMNVEV (reference sequence). The chain's CDR3 is CASSPRLARFYEQYV. The CDR3 DNA reads TGTGCCAGCAGTCCCCGTCTAGCGAGATTCTACGAGCAGTACGTC.

This chain uses TRBV6-2 or TRBV6-3 with TRBJ2-5; 12 bases are shared with TRBD2. The last part of the DNA fits TRBJ2-7 better; the J call may be wrong. CDR3 length equals 14 residues. Germline-derived CDR1 and CDR2 are MNHEY and SVGEGT. The CDR3: CASRTGLAGSEQYF. CDR3 in DNA: TGTGCCAGCAGAACTGGACTAGCGGGGAGCGAGCAGTACTTC.

This clonotype was observed a few times. The chain is built from TRBV7-9 and TRBJ2-3; perhaps TRBD1 as D (5 bases). Germline CDR1 SEHNR, CDR2 FQNEAQ (reference sequence). The CDR3 extends over 18 amino acids. With 6 bases removed from V and 1 base from J, the gap between germline ends came to 23 bases. CDR3 sequence: CASSGHMKRTARTDTQYF. CDR3 in DNA: TGTGCCAGCAGTGGACATATGAAGAGGACCGCCCGCACAGATACGCAGTATTTT.

This clonotype has only one observation. This may be a read error, as it is one base from a much larger clone. This sequence joins TRBV10-2 and TRBJ2-1, with a weak D call TRBD1 (6 bases). The V and J ends lost 6 bases and 5 bases respectively, with 14 bases between them. Germline CDR1 reads WSHSY; CDR2 reads SAAADI. The CDR3 runs 14 residues. This CDR3 reads CASRQAGQNNEQFF. In DNA form, the CDR3 reads TGCGCCAGCAGGCAGGCCGGACAGAACAATGAGCAGTTCTTC.

The rearrangement uses TRBV13 and TRBJ1-1, with 7 bases matching TRBD1. This CDR3 comprises 17 residues. V lost 1 base and J lost 1; bases outside the gene matches: 9. CDR1 and CDR2 from the germline V gene are PRHDT and FYEKMQ (reference sequence). The CDR3, as DNA: TGTGCCAGCAGCTTAGCCCTTTCGACAGGGTGGAACACTGAAGCTTTCTTT. This sequence encodes CASSLALSTGWNTEAFF.

CDR3 sequence: CASSTLQVNEQFF. The CDR3 nucleotides are TGTGCCAGCAGTACCCTACAGGTCAATGAGCAGTTCTTC. The chain joins TRBV28 to TRBJ2-1; possibly TRBD1 for D (5 bases). Germline CDR1 is MDHEN and CDR2 is SYDVKM. Trimming removed 5 bases at V and 6 bases at J, with 11 bases between. The CDR3 has 13 residues.

This chain connects TRBV9 to TRBJ2-1, with a weak D call TRBD2 (5 bases). In germline, CDR1 is SGDLS, CDR2 YYNGEE. This CDR3 is 17 amino acids long. The V and J ends lost 0 bases and 6 bases respectively, with 19 bases between them. Here the CDR3 reads CASSVGGAPTLGNEQFF. CDR3 DNA: TGTGCCAGCAGCGTAGGGGGAGCCCCAACGCTCGGCAATGAGCAGTTCTTC.

The J gene is TRBJ2-1, the V gene TRBV24-1; weak D call: TRBD1 (6 bases). This CDR3 has 14 residues. Germline V lookup: CDR1 KGHDR, CDR2 SFDVKD. The ends were cut back, 7 bases at V and 5 bases at J, with 14 bases in the middle. CDR3 sequence reads: CATRSDQGNNEQFF. The CDR3 coding sequence is TGTGCCACCAGGTCGGACCAGGGGAACAATGAGCAGTTCTTC.

CDR3 sequence: CASSIDLGQGNEKLFF. CDR3 sequence (DNA): TGTGCCAGTAGTATAGATCTGGGACAGGGGAACGAAAAACTGTTTTTT. This chain connects TRBV19 to TRBJ1-4; 10 bases fit TRBD1. The J segment lost 8 bases and the V segment lost 0 bases, leaving 6 bases of the junction unmatched. Germline loops: CDR1 LNHDA, CDR2 SQIVND (reference sequence). The CDR3 consists of 16 residues. Looking up the rest from reference TRBV19 and TRBJ1-4 gives the full variable domain: DGGITQSPKYLFRKEGQNVTLSCEQNLNHDAMYWYRQDPGQGLRLIYYSQIVNDFQKGDIAEGYSVSREKKESFPLTVTSAQKNPTAFYLCASSIDLGQGNEKLFFGSGTQLSVL.

The V gene is TRBV19, the J gene TRBJ2-3, with 15 bases matching TRBD2. CDR1 and CDR2 from the germline V gene are LNHDA and SQIVND (reference sequence). CDR3 size: 18 residues. With V trimmed by 5 bases and J by 0 bases, 6 bases remained unmatched. The CDR3 is CASSPGTSGRTSTDTQYF. CDR3 nucleotide sequence: TGTGCCAGTAGTCCGGGGACTAGCGGGAGGACCAGCACAGATACGCAGTATTTT.

The sample holds a few counts of this clonotype. The chain couples TRBV6-2 or TRBV6-3 to TRBJ2-3, with D possibly called TRBD1 or TRBD2 (6 bases each). Germline V lookup: CDR1 MNHEY, CDR2 SVGEGT. This CDR3 region has 14 residues. V lost 6 bases, J lost 6 bases, and 16 bases lay in between. In DNA form, the CDR3 reads TGTGCCAGCAGCAAGCAGGGGAGGAGGGATACGCAGTATTTT. Translating gives CASSKQGRRDTQYF.

The chain couples TRBV12-3 or TRBV12-4 to TRBJ2-1; tentative D call: TRBD2 (5 bases). V was trimmed by 4 bases and J by 0 bases, leaving 10 bases between them. The CDR3 runs to 15 residues. The CDR3: CASSSPSSSYNEQFF. The CDR3 coding sequence is TGTGCCAGCAGTTCCCCTAGCAGCTCCTACAATGAGCAGTTCTTC.

The V gene is TRBV5-8, the J gene TRBJ2-3; no definite D call. V was pared by 7 bases and J by 2 bases, with 14 bases between. The CDR3 extends over 14 amino acids. The germline V gene has CDR1 SGHTS and CDR2 YDEGEE. Here the CDR3 reads CASGSGQITDTQYF. CDR3 sequence (DNA): TGTGCCAGCGGGTCAGGCCAGATCACAGATACGCAGTATTTT.

In its sample, this clonotype was seen a few times. V usage is TRBV20-1 and J usage is TRBJ2-3, with a tentative D call TRBD1 (5 bases). Trimming shortened V by 5 bases and J by 5 bases, and 14 bases separated the two germline ends. Germline loops: CDR1 DFQATT, CDR2 SNEGSKA (reference sequence). This CDR3 region has 13 residues. For the CDR3, the DNA is TGCAGTGCTGGGGCGACTTCCGAAGATACGCAGTATTTT. Its protein product is CSAGATSEDTQYF.

This clonotype was picked up a small number of times. A read error may account for a junction end that differs from germline. The chain's CDR3 is CASSLWRGRSF. CDR3 DNA sequence: TGTGCCAGCAGTTTATGGCGGGGCCGGAGCTTC. The chain links TRBV12-3 or TRBV12-4 to TRBJ2-7; D may be TRBD2 (6 bases). The CDR3 has 11 amino acids.

V gene TRBV7-9 combines with J gene TRBJ1-1, with TRBD1 as a possible D gene (5 bases). The CDR3 loop spans 15 amino acids. Germline CDR1 and CDR2: SEHNR and FQNEAQ (reference sequence). V gave up 3 bases and J gave up 3 bases, with 14 bases separating them. As DNA, the CDR3 is TGTGCCAGCAGCTTTCCGGGACCCGAGGACACTGAAGCTTTCTTT. It yields the protein CASSFPGPEDTEAFF.

This clonotype was seen a few times. The genes are TRBV20-1 and TRBJ1-4; D gene uncertain. Germline assignment: CDR1 DFQATT and CDR2 SNEGSKA (reference sequence). The V end lost 5 bases, the J end lost 7 bases, and 14 bases lay between the germline ends. The CDR3 is made up of 13 amino acids. The CDR3 is CSALRPGGEKLFF. In nucleotides, the CDR3 is TGCAGTGCTCTTCGTCCTGGAGGTGAAAAACTGTTTTTT.

The chain joins TRBV6-1 to TRBJ2-3; D might be TRBD1 or TRBD2, each matching 5 bases. The CDR3 spans 14 residues. Germline CDR1 reads MNHNS; CDR2 reads SASEGT. V lost 7 bases and J 0 bases, leaving 11 bases between the germline ends. CDR3 DNA: TGTGCCAGCAAAACGGGACCTAGCACAGATACGCAGTATTTT. Its protein is CASKTGPSTDTQYF.

This clonotype has just one count. V and J are TRBV20-1 and TRBJ1-1; D is uncertain. CDR3 length: 13 amino acids. The germline gives CDR1 DFQATT, CDR2 SNEGSKA (reference sequence). Trimming took 2 bases from V and 1 from J, leaving 8 bases between them. The CDR3 sequence is CSARQKGNTEAFF. The CDR3 DNA is TGCAGTGCTAGACAGAAAGGGAACACTGAAGCTTTCTTT.

This clonotype came up many times. This chain joins TRBV7-9 and TRBJ1-5, with D perhaps matching TRBD1 (5 bases). The CDR3 is made up of 13 amino acids. The germline V gene encodes CDR1 SEHNR and CDR2 FQNEAQ (reference sequence). Trimming stripped 7 bases from V and 6 bases from J, with 13 bases between. CDR3 nucleotides: TGTGCCAGCACGTCGGGGGGACTTCAGCCCCAGCATTTT. The encoded protein is CASTSGGLQPQHF.

The J gene is TRBJ2-3, the V gene TRBV29-1; TRBD1 or TRBD2 may be the D gene (5 bases each). Trimming cost V 7 bases and J 0 bases, with 17 bases left between them. Germline V CDR1 and CDR2: SQVTM, ANQGSEA. The CDR3 is made up of 15 amino acids. DNA of the CDR3: TGCAGCGCTAACCCTGGGACGGGGAGCACAGATACGCAGTATTTT. This translates into CSANPGTGSTDTQYF.

V gene TRBV4-1 combines with J gene TRBJ1-2; D gene uncertain. Germline CDR1 is MGHRA and CDR2 is YSYEKL. Between the trimmed V and J ends, which lost 4 bases and 0 bases, there was a span of 9 bases. This CDR3 is 14 amino acids long. The CDR3 DNA follows: TGCGCCAGCAGCCCGGGAGCCACTAACTATGGCTACACCTTC. Translation: CASSPGATNYGYTF.

The rearrangement links TRBV28 to TRBJ1-1, with 7 bases that match TRBD1. The ends lost 3 bases at V and 3 bases at J; junction bases unmatched: 4. CDR1 and CDR2 (germline): MDHEN, SYDVKM. The CDR3 covers 14 residues. DNA of the CDR3: TGTGCCAGCAGTTTTAACAGGGGATACACTGAAGCTTTCTTT. Its protein product is CASSFNRGYTEAFF.

This clonotype was recorded a few times. The rearrangement joins TRBV5-1 to TRBJ2-5; 10 nucleotides match TRBD2. The DNA end is a closer match to TRBJ2-1, so the J assignment may be wrong. CDR1 is SGHRS, CDR2 YFSETQ, per germline. The CDR3 covers 19 residues. CDR3 nucleotides: TGCGCCAGCAGCTTGGGGAGGTTGGCTCGGACTAGCGGAAACAATGAGCAGTTCTTC. Translating gives CASSLGRLARTSGNNEQFF.